This section outlines one TCR beta chain sequence together with its context. Assay: immunoSEQ multiplex PCR; the TCRdb copy retains only in-frame clones and omits some. Among about 15,000 clones listed, 65% to 80% were seen once. Trimming cost V 0 bases and J 6 bases; bases outside gene matches: 13. Germline V gives CDR1 SGDLS, CDR2 YYNGEE. The CDR3 is made up of 17 amino acids. This specimen comes from a study of chemoradiotherapy in HPV16-positive cancers. Specimen collection occurred from a patient who underwent chemoradiotherapy. This chain links TRBV9 with TRBJ1-2; 8 bases map to TRBD1. This clonotype was obtained from a human donor with HPV-associated anogenital cancer. CDR3 loop: CASSVGVRKTGADGYTF. As DNA, the CDR3 is TGTGCCAGCAGCGTAGGAGTCCGGAAGACAGGGGCTGATGGCTACACCTTC. Full variable domain (remainder filled in from reference TRBV9 and TRBJ1-2): DSGVTQTPKHLITATGQRVTLRCSPRSGDLSVYWYQQSLDQGLQFLIQYYNGEERAKGNILERFSAQQFPDLHSELNLSSLELGDSALYFCASSVGVRKTGADGYTFGSGTRLTVV.